This T cell receptor (beta chain) was identified during a study of cytomegalovirus exposure and HLA in healthy donors. A word on this clone: An end of the junction differs from the germline gene, which may be a read error.

The study ran its PCR with 60 Vbeta and 13 Jbeta primers. Libraries were prepared by immunoSEQ multiplex PCR; TCRdb keeps only in-frame clonotypes and omits some of them. The profile shows 65,000 to 90,000 clones, more than 70% of them singletons. This CDR3 is 16 amino acids long. Germline CDR1 and CDR2: ENHRY and SYGVKD. The chain couples TRBV10-3 to TRBJ1-3; 8 bases align to TRBD1. Sequencing was carried out using PBMCs. The clonotype was recovered from a man in his 60s in good health and CMV-seronegative. The CDR3 DNA follows: TGTGCCATCAGTGATATTCCCGACAGGGGCGGAAACGCCATATATTTT. This translates into CAISDIPDRGGNAIYF.